This TCR beta chain derives from a study of OX40 agonist ivuxolimab in advanced cancers. On this clone itself: Its antigen is still unknown.

Trimming removed 6 bases from V and 5 bases from J; junction bases left unmatched: 5. The CDR3 has 14 residues. Germline-derived CDR1 and CDR2 are SQVTM and ANQGSEA. Data came from immunoSEQ multiplex PCR; TCRdb stores just in-frame clones and leaves some out. The sample holds 70,000 to 90,000 clones, over 80% seen once. Notes on the study in general: Determination of antigen specificity was not performed for the expanded peripheral T cells. Averaging showed that CD8+ T cells had more expanded clones than CD4+ did. Low levels of normalized T-cell clonal expansion also appeared in some nonresponders.

This TCR derives from an adult with an advanced solid tumor such as melanoma, head and neck, liver or kidney cancer. This sample comprised CD4+ or CD8+ T cells sorted from blood, obtained in a trial of the OX40 agonist ivuxolimab. This rearrangement joins TRBV29-1 to TRBJ2-5; 14 nucleotides match TRBD2. The CDR3 loop reads CSVGTSGSRETQYF. In DNA form, the CDR3 reads TGCAGCGTGGGGACTAGCGGGAGTCGCGAGACCCAGTACTTC.